This TCR beta chain was sequenced during a study of blood T cell repertoires in COVID-19. About the study: Material from acute and convalescent COVID-19 was sourced from the United States, Italy and Spain.

The CDR3 covers 16 residues. The repertoire was sequenced with immunoSEQ multiplex PCR; TCRdb's copy has only in-frame clones and lacks some. Of 190,000 or so clones in the sample, roughly 87% are singletons; the top ten hold 10%. Participant age was about 18 to 95 years, and participants resided in approximately 25 US areas. The receptor was isolated from a man between 18 and 35 years old with acute COVID-19. This chain connects TRBV7-5 to TRBJ1-2; TRBD1, as called in the table, went unchecked against the DNA. TRBV7-5 is labeled a pseudogene. Sequencing input: PBMCs or T cells enriched from blood (not recorded which). The CDR3 region has the DNA TGTGCCAGAAGCTTTGAAGGCAGGACAGTCAACTATGGCTACACCTTC. This codes for CARSFEGRTVNYGYTF.